This entry concerns a single T cell receptor beta chain. CDR3 length: 17 amino acids. CDR1 and CDR2 (germline): GTSNPN, SVGIG (reference sequence). V lost 5 bases, J lost 8 bases, and 18 bases stayed unmatched. This entry comes from a study of cytomegalovirus exposure and HLA in healthy donors. Study as a whole: A later analysis reported the same platform for the roughly 110 validation repertoires and the 666 first-cohort repertoires.

Data came from immunoSEQ multiplex PCR; TCRdb stores just in-frame clones and leaves some out. Among 200,000 to 250,000 clones listed, approximately 88% were seen once. Sequenced sample: PBMCs. The chain has TRBV30 and TRBJ1-4; 9 positions agree with TRBD1. The clonotype originates from a woman aged 25 to 39 in good health and CMV-seropositive. CDR3 DNA sequence: TGTGCCTGGGCCGGGACAGGGCTTTCGTTTGAGGGGGAAAAACTGTTTTTT. Amino acid sequence: CAWAGTGLSFEGEKLFF.